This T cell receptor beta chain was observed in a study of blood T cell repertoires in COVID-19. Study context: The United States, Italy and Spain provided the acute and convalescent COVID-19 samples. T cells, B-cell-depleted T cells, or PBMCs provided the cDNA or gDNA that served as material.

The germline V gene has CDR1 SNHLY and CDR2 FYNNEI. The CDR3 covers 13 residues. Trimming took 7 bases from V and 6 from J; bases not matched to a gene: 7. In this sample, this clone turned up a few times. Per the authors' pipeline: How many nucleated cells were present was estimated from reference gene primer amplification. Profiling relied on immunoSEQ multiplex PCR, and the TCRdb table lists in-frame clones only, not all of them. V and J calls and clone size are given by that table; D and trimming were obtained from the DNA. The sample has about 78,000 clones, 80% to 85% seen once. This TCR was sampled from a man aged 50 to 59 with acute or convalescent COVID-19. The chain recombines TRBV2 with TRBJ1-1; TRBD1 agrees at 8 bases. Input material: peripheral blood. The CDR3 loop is CASKTGEGPEAFF. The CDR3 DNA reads TGTGCCAGCAAGACAGGGGAGGGCCCTGAAGCTTTCTTT.